The source of this T cell receptor (beta chain) is a study of blood T cell repertoires in COVID-19. Across the study: Sites across the United States, Italy and Spain contributed samples from acute and convalescent COVID-19. T cells, B-cell-depleted T cells, or PBMCs provided the cDNA or gDNA that served as material.

Authors' analysis steps: Reference gene primer amplification gave estimated nucleated cell counts. Generated by immunoSEQ multiplex PCR, the TCRdb table keeps only in-frame clones and is missing some. For V, J and clone size, that table is used; D and trimming come from the DNA. The repertoire holds fewer than 350,000 clones, more than 75% seen once, with over 2% in the top ten. The CDR3 sequence is 16 residues long. V shed 4 bases, J shed 4 bases, and the junction held 11 bases outside the gene matches. Germline CDR1 reads SGHTA; CDR2 reads FQGNSA. The specimen sequenced was PBMCs or T cells enriched from blood (not recorded which). V gene TRBV7-2 combines with J gene TRBJ1-2; 8 positions match TRBD1. This clonotype was obtained from a woman between 40 and 55 years old with acute COVID-19. CDR3 amino acids: CASSYRDRILSYGYTF. The DNA for the CDR3 is TGTGCCAGCAGCTACCGGGACAGGATATTAAGCTATGGCTACACCTTC.